The present T cell receptor beta chain was sequenced within a study of beta chain features in type 1 diabetes (dated by TCRdb to the late 2010s). About the study as a whole: Patients and healthy donors did not differ in mean age, gender distribution, total cell number or subset yield. In the study, recently diagnosed type 1 diabetes patients and matched healthy donors were compared on the TCRB repertoires of their sorted circulating CD4+ T cell subsets. A total of approximately 110,000,000 sorted cells were examined across all samples, and a strong correlation was observed between cell number per subset and RNA yield. Regulatory and stem cell-like memory subsets were obtained from only 8 patients and about 8 healthy donors, while naive and central memory subsets were obtained from all 30 or so donors. The paper's findings and limits, for the study overall: A moderate but significant shortening of TCRB CDR3 length was observed in type 1 diabetes patients in all four CD4+ subsets. Shorter templates might have been favored by PCR, but patient and control samples were amplified and corrected together, so both groups would have been affected equally by any skew. Because cDNA was sequenced instead of genomic DNA, activated cells with high expression could be over-represented, although the groups did not differ in activation or CD3 levels. Only small numbers of individuals were included in the HLA sub-analyses, which left unresolved whether HLA type had any influence on TCRB rearrangement. Fewer insertions and more nucleotide deletions at VDJ recombination sites were observed in patients with type 1 diabetes, implying thymic rearrangement abnormalities. Naive, central memory and regulatory TCRB repertoires appeared more similar among patients than among healthy donors.

From each donor, a single peripheral blood sample of 100 to 150 mL on average was drawn into heparinised tubes. A BD FACSAria II and a panel including CD45RO, CCR7, CD25, CD127, CD95 and CD27 were used to sort naive, central memory, regulatory and stem cell-like memory CD4+ T cells. Purity was above 95% for every sorted population. PBMCs were isolated immediately by Lymphoprep density gradient centrifugation and stained directly without culture. To minimize batch effects, samples were stained and sorted in pairs, one healthy donor with one patient per experiment. The table lists this clone with a few counts. Its target antigen remains unknown. No clone much larger than this one lies a single base away; base qualities are absent. The CDR3 contains 16 residues, cysteine and phenylalanine counted. The DNA shown is the 48-base CDR3, in frame from base 1. The germline V gene provides CDR1 SGHRS and CDR2 YFSETQ. V is trimmed back by 7 bases and J by 5 bases, and the junction contains 15 bases that no gene match accounts for.

The High Capacity cDNA Reverse Transcription Kit was used to reverse transcribe all of the isolated RNA, meaning that expressed TCRB transcripts were what got sequenced. Deep immunoSEQ sequencing was applied to naive, central memory and regulatory T cell samples, giving an average of about 3.6 million total reads per sample. After sorted cells were lysed in RLT buffer, RNA was extracted with DNase-treated RNeasy Micro or Mini kits, with the choice depending on cell number. Each cell subset was processed separately to prevent cross-contamination, with patient and healthy donor samples processed together. TCRB sequences were amplified from cDNA with the immunoSEQ multiplex PCR, producing 87-bp fragments spanning the CDR3 region. Sequencing of the amplicons was done on the Illumina HiSeq platform. For the original study's pipeline: PCR bias was computationally corrected using synthetic template baselines, reads within Hamming distance 2 were collapsed, and singletons that could not be merged were discarded. Reads were aligned to IMGT to assign V, D and J genes, CDR3 length, and insertions or deletions at six rearrangement sites. Clonotype counts were normalized to sorted cell number within each subset before computing true diversity and Gini coefficients with the tcR R package. Repertoire sharing was quantified using the overlap coefficient calculated on TCRB nucleotide sequences. Out-of-frame TCRB sequences from naive cells were analyzed as a proxy for the pre-selection repertoire. TCRdb's version of the immuneACCESS table is confined to in-frame rearrangements and falls short of the full clone set. An unresolved V gene accounts for under half of the shortfall where checked; the remainder is of unknown origin. D and trimming come from the DNA, and the V and J calls and clone size come from that table. The sample table contains 450,000 to 600,000 clones; only one count was recorded for 30% of them. Roughly 0.066% of the sample rests with the top ten.

The chain is encoded by TRBV5-1 joined to TRBJ2-7; 10 junctional bases match TRBD2. The receptor comes from a man aged 18 to 35 in good health. The sample comprised naive CD4+ T cells from blood. The cell subset or site label corresponds to: true naive CD4+ T cells. The CDR3: CASASALAGGLDEQYF. The nucleotide sequence reads TGCGCCAGCGCATCGGCGTTAGCGGGAGGACTAGACGAGCAGTACTTC.